These T cell receptor beta chains were read from a single sample in a study of T cell responses to AZD1222 COVID-19 vaccine. Method: immunoSEQ multiplex PCR; TCRdb's copy keeps in-frame clones and lacks some. The sample lists some 62,000 clones, over 70% occurring once. The sample consisted of peripheral blood, taken on day 0 of AZD1222 vaccination. The receptors come from an adult in good health. The CDR3 runs from the conserved cysteine through the conserved F or W. The D gene is left open where the match is weak. Rows may omit the clone size; those that give it use once, few, many or a size class.

v_gene	d_gene	j_gene	len	abundance	CDR3nt	CDR3aa
TRBV19	TRBD1	TRBJ1-4	14	NA	TGTGCCAGTAGTCTCTGGACAGGCGGCGAGAAACTGTTTTTT	CASSLWTGGEKLFF
TRBV11-2	TRBD1	TRBJ2-4	15	NA	TGTGCCAGCAGCAAGCCGACAGGGGGAGGAAACATTCAGTACTTC	CASSKPTGGGNIQYF
TRBV7-9	TRBD1	TRBJ2-7	15	NA	TGTGCCAGCAGCCCTATTCGACAGGGATCCTACGAGCAGTACTTC	CASSPIRQGSYEQYF
TRBV6-5	NA	TRBJ2-7	14	NA	TGTGCCAACTCCGGGGGCGGGCGCTCCTACGAGCAGTACTTC	CANSGGGRSYEQYF
TRBV30	NA	TRBJ1-1	13	once	TGTGCCTGGAGCCTAGACCCGGGAACTGAAGCTTTCTTT	CAWSLDPGTEAFF
TRBV9	NA	TRBJ2-7	14	NA	TGTGCCAGCAGCGTAGGAGGGGGTGGCGACGAGCAGTACTTC	CASSVGGGGDEQYF
TRBV9	TRBD2	TRBJ2-7	13	NA	TGTGCCAGCGGAGGGGGGACTAGCTACGAGCAGTACTTC	CASGGGTSYEQYF
TRBV9	TRBD1	TRBJ1-4	15	NA	TGTGCCAGCAGCCCGGACCTCAACAGGGGTGAAAAACTGTTTTTT	CASSPDLNRGEKLFF
TRBV5-1	NA	TRBJ1-2	17	NA	TGCGCCAGCAGCTTGGCAGTCCCTAAGGCACCATACTATGGCTACACCTTC	CASSLAVPKAPYYGYTF
TRBV7-9	TRBD1	TRBJ1-4	16	NA	TGTGCCAGCAGCTTAGGTGGCTGGGACAGTCGTGAAAAACTGTTTTTT	CASSLGGWDSREKLFF
TRBV7-9	TRBD2	TRBJ2-1	15	NA	TGTGCCAGCAGCTCGGGACTAGCGGGGATCAATGAGCAGTTCTTC	CASSSGLAGINEQFF
TRBV4-3	NA	TRBJ2-4	13	NA	TGCGCCAGCAGCCACTCAGGGGAAAACATTCAGTACTTC	CASSHSGENIQYF
TRBV5-4	TRBD1	TRBJ1-2	16	NA	TGTGCCAGCAGCTCATCCGGGACAGGGTGGAATCCGGGCTACACCTTC	CASSSSGTGWNPGYTF
TRBV19	NA	TRBJ1-2	13	NA	TGTGCCAGTAGTCGACAGGCTAACTATGGCTACACCTTC	CASSRQANYGYTF
TRBV19	TRBD1	TRBJ1-1	14	NA	TGTGCCAGTAGCAATATTCGGACAGGGGGTGAAGCTTTCTTT	CASSNIRTGGEAFF
TRBV11-2	NA	TRBJ1-2	14	NA	TGTGCCAGCAGCTCGCCCCGGGAGAGATATGGCTACACCTTC	CASSSPRERYGYTF
TRBV9	NA	TRBJ1-1	14	NA	TGTGCCAGCAGCGAGGACCCGGGGGGCACTGAAGCTTTCTTT	CASSEDPGGTEAFF
TRBV27	NA	TRBJ1-2	12	NA	TGTGCCAGCAAACAGGGAACCCTTGGCTACACCTTC	CASKQGTLGYTF
TRBV9	NA	TRBJ2-1	15	NA	TGTGCCAGCAGCGTAGTGGGGCAGGCGTACAATGAGCAGTTCTTC	CASSVVGQAYNEQFF
TRBV7-2	NA	TRBJ1-2	13	NA	TGTGCCAGCAGCGCCGGACGGAACTATGGCTACACCTTC	CASSAGRNYGYTF
TRBV5-4	TRBD2	TRBJ2-3	18	NA	TGTGCCAGCAGCTTGGACCTAGCGGGGGCGATTAGCACAGATACGCAGTATTTT	CASSLDLAGAISTDTQYF
TRBV19	TRBD2	TRBJ2-1	17	NA	TGTGCCAGTAGTATAGACAGCGGGGGGGCCCCCTACAATGAGCAGTTCTTC	CASSIDSGGAPYNEQFF
TRBV19	TRBD1	TRBJ1-1	13	once	TGTGCCAGTAGCGGGACAGGGGGCACTGAAGCTTTCTTT	CASSGTGGTEAFF
TRBV7-9	TRBD1	TRBJ2-2	15	NA	TGTGCCAGCAGCCCGGGACAGGGGTACACCGGGGAGCTGTTTTTT	CASSPGQGYTGELFF
TRBV7-6	NA	TRBJ2-3	16	NA	TGTGCCAGCAGCCAGGGGTATGGGGGGGGCACAGATACGCAGTATTTT	CASSQGYGGGTDTQYF
TRBV19	NA	TRBJ1-5	15	NA	TGTGCCAGTAGTATCTCGGAAACCTCCTATCAGCCCCAGCATTTT	CASSISETSYQPQHF
TRBV10-3	NA	TRBJ1-2	12	medium-sized	TGTGCCATCAGTCTCGACAGACGTGGCTACACCTTC	CAISLDRRGYTF
TRBV5-1	TRBD2	TRBJ2-3	14	NA	TGCGCCAGCAGCCCCGGGAGGGGACCGGATACGCAGTATTTT	CASSPGRGPDTQYF
TRBV7-2	NA	TRBJ2-5	12	once	TGTGCCAGCAGCAAAGGGCAAGAGACCCAGTACTTC	CASSKGQETQYF
TRBV6-1	TRBD2	TRBJ2-1	16	NA	TGTGCCAGCAGTGAAAATCTGGCGGGGGCCTACAATGAGCAGTTCTTC	CASSENLAGAYNEQFF
TRBV19	NA	TRBJ2-2	16	NA	TGTGCCAGTAGCCATAGGGGGGTATCAGGGGCCGGGGAGCTGTTTTTT	CASSHRGVSGAGELFF
TRBV7-8	NA	TRBJ1-2	15	once	TGTGCCAGCAGCTTAGAGGGGGTAGGAACGAATGGCTACACCTTC	CASSLEGVGTNGYTF
TRBV12-5	NA	TRBJ1-5	14	NA	TGTGCTAGTGGTCCTGGACAGCCGGGTCAGCCCCAGCATTTT	CASGPGQPGQPQHF
TRBV7-2	TRBD2	TRBJ2-1	13	NA	TGTGCCAGCAGCTCACGACTAGCCGGTGAGCAGTTCTTC	CASSSRLAGEQFF
TRBV30	TRBD1	TRBJ2-7	14	NA	TGTGCCTGGAGTGCAAGGGGACAGACCAGAGAGCAGTACTTC	CAWSARGQTREQYF
TRBV5-6	NA	TRBJ2-2	15	NA	TGTGCCAGCAGCAAGGGGACATCGGGTCCCGGGGAGCTGTTTTTT	CASSKGTSGPGELFF
TRBV6-2/TRBV6-3	TRBD2	TRBJ2-7	15	NA	TGTGCCAGCAGTTCCCCCTTAGCGGGGGTTTACGAGCAGTACTTC	CASSSPLAGVYEQYF
TRBV5-4	NA	TRBJ2-5	12	NA	TGTGCCAGCAGCAGGGGGGGAGAGACCCAGTACTTC	CASSRGGETQYF
TRBV3-1/TRBV3-2	NA	TRBJ1-1	13	NA	TGTGCCAGCAGCCAAGCCCCAAACATTGAAGCTTTCTTT	CASSQAPNIEAFF
TRBV28	TRBD1	TRBJ2-5	15	NA	TGTGCCAGCAGGGGTGGACAGGGGAGACAAGAGACCCAGTACTTC	CASRGGQGRQETQYF
TRBV7-2	TRBD1	TRBJ2-7	15	NA	TGTGCCAGCAGCTCCGGACAGGGATATTCGTACGAGCAGTACTTC	CASSSGQGYSYEQYF
TRBV5-1	NA	TRBJ2-1	13	NA	TGCGCCAGCAGCTTGGCCGGGACCTCCCTTCAGTTCTTC	CASSLAGTSLQFF
TRBV10-3	TRBD2	TRBJ2-7	15	NA	TGTGCCATCAGTGGGGACTATTCCATATCAGGCGAGCAGTACTTC	CAISGDYSISGEQYF
TRBV7-6	TRBD1	TRBJ2-5	16	few	TGTGCCAGCAGCTCGCCGGACAGGGCCAATCAAGAGACCCAGTACTTC	CASSSPDRANQETQYF
TRBV28	NA	TRBJ1-2	13	once	TGTGCCAGCAATCATGGGGACCTCTATGGCTACACCTTC	CASNHGDLYGYTF
TRBV18	NA	TRBJ1-3	16	NA	TGTGCCAGCTCACCACCGTCAGGGGCTTTCGGAAACACCATATATTTT	CASSPPSGAFGNTIYF
TRBV10-3	NA	TRBJ1-1	14	NA	TGTGCCATCAGAACCGGGACACCGAACACTGAAGCTTTCTTT	CAIRTGTPNTEAFF
TRBV19	TRBD1	TRBJ1-1	16	NA	TGTGCCAGTAGTCAACGGACAGGGTCCATGAACACTGAAGCTTTCTTT	CASSQRTGSMNTEAFF